Each of the 8 T cell receptor beta chains below was sequenced from the same sample in a study of PD-1 blockade in classical Hodgkin lymphoma. The protocol was immunoSEQ multiplex PCR, while the TCRdb copy is restricted to in-frame clones and leaves out a portion. Altogether tens of thousands of clones are present, about 78% being singletons, with the ten largest covering roughly 15%. Each patient's relapse followed autologous stem cell transplantation, and brentuximab vedotin exposure varied. The source was peripheral blood mononuclear cells (PBMCs), collected before the second cycle of nivolumab. Receptors originate from a human donor with classical Hodgkin lymphoma.

V is TRBV5-8 and J is TRBJ1-4; 7 bases match TRBD1. V was clipped by 4 bases and J by 2 bases; unmatched bases: 11. Germline CDR1 and CDR2: SGHTS and YDEGEE. The CDR3 contains 17 residues. CDR3 residues: CASSPGGGAATNEKLFF. The CDR3, as DNA: TGTGCCAGCAGCCCAGGAGGGGGCGCAGCCACTAATGAAAAACTGTTTTTT.

In its sample, this clone was seen once. This chain joins TRBV15 and TRBJ1-1; D gene ambiguous. Germline V gene data show CDR1 as LNHNV and CDR2 as YYDKDF (reference sequence). The CDR3 consists of 13 residues. Deletions cut 4 bases from V and 1 base from J, with 7 bases between. The CDR3 DNA sequence: TGTGCCACCAGCATTCGTGGGAACACTGAAGCTTTCTTT. This codes for CATSIRGNTEAFF.

The rearrangement joins TRBV5-6 to TRBJ2-5, with D possibly matching TRBD2 (5 bases). The germline V and J ends were trimmed by 6 bases and 0 bases, with 15 bases remaining between them. Germline lookup yields CDR1 SGHDT and CDR2 YYEEEE. The length of the CDR3 is 15 residues. The CDR3 nucleotides read TGTGCCAGCACCCCCCGGAGGTTAAACCAAGAGACCCAGTACTTC. It encodes CASTPRRLNQETQYF.

This clone showed up just once. The V call is TRBV6-1, the J call TRBJ1-2; D uncertain. This CDR3 is 11 amino acids long. Deletions cut 6 bases from V and 6 bases from J, with 8 bases between. Germline CDR1 reads MNHNS; CDR2 reads SASEGT. The CDR3 is CASSPEHGYTF. The CDR3 DNA reads TGTGCCAGCAGCCCCGAACATGGCTACACCTTC.

The chain has TRBV30 and TRBJ2-1, with D maybe TRBD2 (5 bases). The CDR3 sequence is 13 residues long. Germline CDR1 is GTSNPN and CDR2 is SVGIG (reference sequence). The V and J ends lost 3 bases and 0 bases respectively, with 6 bases between them. The CDR3 DNA follows: TGTGCCTGGAGCCGGGGCTCCTACAATGAGCAGTTCTTC. It codes for CAWSRGSYNEQFF.

This chain joins TRBV6-6 and TRBJ1-1; 7 bases fit TRBD1. CDR3 length: 15 residues. V lost 7 bases to trimming and J lost 3 bases; unmatched junction nucleotides: 11. Germline CDR1 is MNHNY and CDR2 is SVGAGI (reference sequence). In DNA form, the CDR3 reads TGTGCCAGCACCACACTAGACAGGGCGCACACTGAAGCTTTCTTT. Residues: CASTTLDRAHTEAFF.

J is TRBJ2-3 and V is TRBV6-4; 7 nucleotides align to TRBD2. Unmatched junction bases numbered 8, after V lost 7 bases and J lost 4 bases. From germline, CDR1 is MRHNA and CDR2 SNTAGT. This CDR3 contains 14 residues. CDR3 coding DNA: TGTGCCAGCAAGAGGGAGGGCCCCTCAGATACGCAGTATTTT. It translates to CASKREGPSDTQYF.

The rearrangement links TRBV29-1 to TRBJ2-5, with D possibly matching TRBD2 (7 bases). V lost 5 bases to trimming and J lost 5 bases, with 9 bases between them. This CDR3 comprises 11 residues. CDR1 and CDR2 (germline): SQVTM, ANQGSEA. Here the CDR3 reads CSVRGGETQYF. CDR3 sequence (DNA): TGCAGCGTTAGGGGGGGGGAGACCCAGTACTTC.